This T cell receptor beta chain was profiled in a study of regulatory T cells in long-lasting Graves disease. About the research overall: Over-5-year antithyroid drug use with positive TSH receptor antibodies defined persistent Graves' disease in the study. The study, taken as a whole, reports: There was favoring of TRBV28, TRBJ1-2 and TRBJ2-5 in persistent disease.

The time point denotes: persistent/refractory GD, antithyroid drugs over 5 years with positive TRAb. Preparation of the TCR library used RNA extracted from PBMCs. The CDR3 is made up of 14 amino acids. Trimming left V 1 base short and J 4 bases short, with 11 bases between. This clonotype was seen at least ten times. Antigen specificity is unknown. CDR3 regions were amplified by Arm-PCR using iRepertoire HTBI primers to build TCR beta libraries. TCRdb passed the multiplex PCR reads through MiXCR, listing each CDR3 protein once. The data show about 290,000 distinct CDR3 sequences, around a fifth seen once.

This sequence originates from a female donor with Graves disease. This material consisted of peripheral blood mononuclear cells (PBMCs), taken when the disease was refractory, from a patient treated with antithyroid drugs. The chain combines TRBV12-3 or TRBV12-4 with TRBJ2-7; perhaps D is TRBD1 or TRBD2 (5 bases each). CDR3 in DNA: TGTGCCAGCAGTTTAGGGGACCCCCCTTACGAGCAGTACTTC. This encodes CASSLGDPPYEQYF.